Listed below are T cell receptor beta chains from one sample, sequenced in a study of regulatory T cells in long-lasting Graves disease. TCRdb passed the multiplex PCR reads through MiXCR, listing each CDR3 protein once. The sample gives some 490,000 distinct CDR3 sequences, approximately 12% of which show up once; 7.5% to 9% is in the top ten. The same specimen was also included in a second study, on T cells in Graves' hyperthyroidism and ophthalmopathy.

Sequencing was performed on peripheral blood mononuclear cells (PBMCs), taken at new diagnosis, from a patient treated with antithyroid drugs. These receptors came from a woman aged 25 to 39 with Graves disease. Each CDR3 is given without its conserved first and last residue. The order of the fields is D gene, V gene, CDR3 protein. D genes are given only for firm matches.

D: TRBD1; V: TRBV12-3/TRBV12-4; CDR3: ASSLRDRGRRVTQPQH
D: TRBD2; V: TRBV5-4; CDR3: ASSGSTSGNEQF
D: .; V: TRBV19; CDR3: ASSWGQGDQPQH
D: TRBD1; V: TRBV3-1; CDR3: ASSPRQGASYGYT
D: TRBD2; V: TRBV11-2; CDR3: ASSLGGLAGVSHNEQF
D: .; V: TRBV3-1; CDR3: ASSPSKEGKDGYT
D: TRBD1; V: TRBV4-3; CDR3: ASSQRGQGLGGGKLF
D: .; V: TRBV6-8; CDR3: ASSSRRDVYNEQF
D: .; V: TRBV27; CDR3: ASSPPFRNTEAF
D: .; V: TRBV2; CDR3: ASRFGVMNTEAF
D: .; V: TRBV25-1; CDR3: ASSPRGGPYEQY
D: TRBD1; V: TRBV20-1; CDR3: SARPGQGNSPLH
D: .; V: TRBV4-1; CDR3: ASSRTGASSYNEQF
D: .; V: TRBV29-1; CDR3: SVEGQKFTDTQY
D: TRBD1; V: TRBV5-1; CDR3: ASSLSGTAMNTEAF
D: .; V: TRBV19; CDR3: ASSTQLGGGENEQF
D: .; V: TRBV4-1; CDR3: ASSQVSGSLSNEQF
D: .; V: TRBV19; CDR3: ASKGRDSNQPQH
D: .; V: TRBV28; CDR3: ASSLKGYGYT
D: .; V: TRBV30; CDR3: AWSVTSSGEAF
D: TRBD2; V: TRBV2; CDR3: ATSTSGSPETQY
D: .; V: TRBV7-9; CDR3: ASSLSAGNTGELF
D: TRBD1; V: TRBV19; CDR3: ASSPTGRQPQH
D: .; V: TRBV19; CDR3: ASSSSPALGEQY
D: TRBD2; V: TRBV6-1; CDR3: ASTYWASGRKPNTGELF
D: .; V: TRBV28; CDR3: ASSSFGAGNSPLH
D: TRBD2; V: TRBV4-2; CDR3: ASSPGLAGSETQY
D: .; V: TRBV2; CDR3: ASSQGWIMNTEAF
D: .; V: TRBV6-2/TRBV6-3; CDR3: ASSYGPGQRTDTQY
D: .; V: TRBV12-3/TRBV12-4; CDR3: ASSLSRGKTNEKLF
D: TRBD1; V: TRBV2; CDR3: ASSRQGHEQY
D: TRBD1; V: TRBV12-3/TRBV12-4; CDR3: ASSLWSGQGGTQY
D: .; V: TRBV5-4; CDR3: ASSRYSPGAYEQY
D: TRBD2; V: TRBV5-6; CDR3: ASSLAEAGGHTDTQY
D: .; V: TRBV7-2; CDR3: ASSLERGGEGYT
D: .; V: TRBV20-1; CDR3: SARASPYGYT
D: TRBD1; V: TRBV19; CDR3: ASSIETGRTEAF
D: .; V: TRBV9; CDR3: ASSVTRGFSYNEQF